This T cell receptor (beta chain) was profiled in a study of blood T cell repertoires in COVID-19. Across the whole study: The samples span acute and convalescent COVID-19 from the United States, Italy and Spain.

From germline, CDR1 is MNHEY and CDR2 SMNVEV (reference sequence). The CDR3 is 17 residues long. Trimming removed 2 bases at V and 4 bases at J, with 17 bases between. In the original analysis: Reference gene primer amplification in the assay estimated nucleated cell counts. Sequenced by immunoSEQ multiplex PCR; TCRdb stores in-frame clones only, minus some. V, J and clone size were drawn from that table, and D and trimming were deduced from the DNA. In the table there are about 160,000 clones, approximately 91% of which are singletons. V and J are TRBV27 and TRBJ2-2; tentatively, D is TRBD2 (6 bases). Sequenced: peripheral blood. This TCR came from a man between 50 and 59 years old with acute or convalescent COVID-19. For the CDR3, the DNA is TGTGCCAGCAGTTTAAGGCCCGGGACTGCACCCACCGGGGAGCTGTTTTTT. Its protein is CASSLRPGTAPTGELFF.